The entry below describes one T cell receptor beta chain. In its sample, this clonotype was seen many times. It lacks a known antigen. The sample holds no much larger clone one base away, and base qualities are not on file. Preparation of the library involved 5' RACE. The data were produced on an Illumina HiSeq 2000. Template switching introduced a universal primer binding site; the final cDNA contained a unique molecular identifier, enabling accurate counting of TCR cDNA molecules. Specific primers in the conserved constant-segment region were used to synthesize first-strand cDNA for TCR alpha and beta chains. Each cDNA library was double barcoded, with a SMART-Mk sample barcode plus Illumina barcodes, to control for contamination. TruSeq adapter sequences, together with Illumina sample barcodes, were added in two successive PCR steps. The Illumina HiSeq platform was used with custom primers to sequence TCR alpha and beta cDNA libraries. In the original analysis: MiGEC was used to process raw reads and extract unique molecular identifiers, and MiXCR was used to find CDR3 positions. For each individual, recombination models were inferred using an EM algorithm with the repgenHMM and IGoR tools. Shared clonotypes were analyzed with the tcR package in R, and sharing was normalized by the product of cloneset sizes. Out-of-frame nonproductive sequences were analyzed to study raw recombination free of thymic and clonal selection effects. TCRdb cleaned the public reads at Q25 with fastp, built clones with MiXCR and kept in-frame beta chains. Rows with one shared CDR3 protein collapse into an entry with the most common genes and DNA. These V and J calls rely on TCRdb rather than the paper's analysis. The sample table records a few hundred thousand distinct CDR3 sequences; roughly 20% of these occur just once. The ten largest clonotypes hold less than 15% of the sample.

This sample stems from a study of identical twins listed by TCRdb under 2016. As for the study more broadly: To test whether fetal clonotypes persist, this study deep-sequenced TCR alpha and beta repertoires from monozygotic twins, from unrelated adults of various ages, and from cord blood. Replicate twin experiments were performed at different times using different library preparation protocols to rule out contamination.

General conclusions and limits of the study: In monozygotic twins, recombination models systematically underestimated out-of-frame TCR alpha sharing, but the models matched the sharing seen between unrelated individuals. Because the same donors could not be followed over many years, the conclusions relied on cross-sectional statistical analysis. Invariant T cells such as MAIT and iNKT could partly confound zero-insertion analyses, though diverse VJ usage argued against this for most clonotypes. Abundant cord blood beta clonotypes had fewer insertions, young adult naive repertoires showed a similar but weaker trend, and memory repertoires showed no such trend. Compared with coincidental sharing between unrelated individuals, out-of-frame TCR alpha sequences shared between twins showed an excess of sequences with low generation probability. The excess sharing between twins in beta out-of-frame sequences was weaker because fewer shared sequences reduced the signal-to-noise ratio.

Every donor in the study was a healthy Caucasian. Three unrelated non-twin adults were additionally sequenced: a male aged 18 to 29, a male aged 50 to 59 and a female aged 50 to 59. Miltenyi CD45RO+ enrichment and human naive T-cell isolation kits were used to isolate memory (CD45RO+) and naive T cells from PBMC. Looking up the germline V gene (reference sequence) yields CDR1 SEHNR and CDR2 FQNEAQ. The CDR3 starts with the cysteine, ends with the phenylalanine, and has 14 residues. This entry keeps only the CDR3 DNA: 42 bases, framed from base 1. Compared with germline, V lacks 0 bases and J lacks 6 bases; bases without a gene match: 2.

The source of this sequence is a man in his fifties or sixties in good health. This sequence uses TRBV7-9 and TRBJ1-2, with 9 bases in between that match TRBD1. Material for sequencing was naive T cells sorted from blood. This specimen's cell subset or site label, interpreted: cells isolated with a human naive T-cell isolation kit. CDR3 loop: CASSLAGTGNGYTF. In nucleotides, the sequence is TGTGCCAGCAGCTTAGCTGGGACAGGGAATGGCTACACCTTC.